This TCR beta chain was profiled in a study of OX40 agonist ivuxolimab in advanced cancers. Method: immunoSEQ multiplex PCR; TCRdb's copy keeps in-frame clones and lacks some. Counted here are 56,000 or so clones, over 75% occurring once; the ten biggest clones make up under 6%. The sequences come from CD4+ or CD8+ T cells sorted from blood, collected in a trial of the OX40 agonist ivuxolimab. The clonotype originates from an adult with an advanced solid tumor such as melanoma, head and neck, liver or kidney cancer.

CDR3 sequence: CASSLVLSQGADTQYF. DNA of the CDR3: TGCGCCAGCAGCTTGGTTCTGTCTCAAGGCGCAGATACGCAGTATTTT. The chain combines TRBV5-1 with TRBJ2-3; D remains ambiguous. The CDR3 is 16 residues long. The germline gives CDR1 SGHRS, CDR2 YFSETQ. Trimming shortened V by 0 bases and J by 4 bases, and 15 bases separated the two germline ends.